This passage covers 20 T cell receptor beta chains from one sample sequenced in a study of blood T cell repertoires in COVID-19. The assay was immunoSEQ multiplex PCR, and TCRdb's table has in-frame clones only and misses some. The data show tens of thousands of clones, around 88% seen once. The source material was peripheral blood. Receptors were obtained from a man in his 70s with active or convalescent COVID-19.

Concerning this clone: This sample includes further DNA sequences coding for the same CDR3. The chain carries TRBV12-3 or TRBV12-4 and TRBJ1-1, with unresolved D. The CDR3 spans 13 residues. V was shortened by 3 bases and J by 1 base, with 6 bases between the two germline ends. DNA of the CDR3: TGTGCCAGCAGTTTCGCCGGGAACACTGAAGCTTTCTTT. It codes for CASSFAGNTEAFF.

The chain combines TRBV19 with TRBJ1-5; possible D gene TRBD1, 6 bases. CDR1 is LNHDA and CDR2 is SQIVND in the germline V gene (reference sequence). V was clipped by 0 bases and J by 4 bases, with 16 bases between them. The CDR3 has 17 amino acids. CDR3 protein: CASSIDRLGAVNQPQHF. The DNA for the CDR3 is TGTGCCAGTAGTATAGATAGGTTGGGGGCGGTGAATCAGCCCCAGCATTTT.

The rearrangement uses TRBV19 and TRBJ2-5; D possibly corresponds to TRBD2 (6 bases). Germline CDR1 and CDR2: LNHDA and SQIVND (reference sequence). The length of the CDR3 is 14 residues. V gave up 2 bases and J gave up 6 bases, with 13 bases separating them. CDR3 sequence reads: CASSISLGSKTQYF. The CDR3 coding sequence is TGTGCCAGTAGTATAAGCCTCGGGAGTAAGACCCAGTACTTC.

V gene TRBV5-1 combines with J gene TRBJ2-6, with 7 bases that match TRBD1. Germline CDR1 and CDR2: SGHRS and YFSETQ. V shed 2 bases and J 0 bases; nucleotides not matched to a gene: 14. This CDR3 comprises 20 residues. CDR3 in DNA: TGCGCCAGCAGCTTCTGGACAGGAGCGCGATTAAGCTCTGGGGCCAACGTCCTGACTTTC. Translating gives CASSFWTGARLSSGANVLTF.

V and J are TRBV7-9 and TRBJ2-1; D unresolved. The CDR3 extends over 15 amino acids. Germline CDR1 and CDR2: SEHNR and FQNEAQ (reference sequence). Between the trimmed V and J ends, which lost 5 bases and 0 bases, there was a span of 11 bases. The CDR3 protein is CASSPGAYSYNEQFF. The CDR3 DNA follows: TGTGCCAGCAGCCCAGGCGCCTACTCCTACAATGAGCAGTTCTTC.

This sequence joins TRBV5-4 and TRBJ2-3, with unresolved D. Trimming took 2 bases from V and 3 from J, leaving 7 bases between them. Germline CDR1 is SGHNT and CDR2 is YYREEE (reference sequence). The CDR3 is 13 residues long. This CDR3 is CASSLFSTDTQYF. The CDR3 DNA sequence: TGTGCCAGCAGCTTATTCAGTACAGATACGCAGTATTTT. Drawing the rest from reference TRBV5-4 and TRBJ2-3, the complete variable domain is ETGVTQSPTHLIKTRGQQVTLRCSSQSGHNTVSWYQQALGQGPQFIFQYYREEENGRGNFPPRFSGLQFPNYSSELNVNALELDDSALYLCASSLFSTDTQYFGPGTRLTVL.

CDR3 nucleotides: TGTGCCACATCAAGGACTAGCATGGCCGAGCAGTACTTC. Protein: CATSRTSMAEQYF. This rearrangement joins TRBV19 to TRBJ2-7; TRBD2 matches 8 bases. Germline V gives CDR1 LNHDA, CDR2 SQIVND (reference sequence). Trimming cost V 10 bases and J 6 bases; bases outside gene matches: 11. This CDR3 region has 13 residues.

The chain is built from TRBV29-1 and TRBJ1-2, with 10 bases aligning to TRBD1. CDR1 and CDR2 from the germline V gene are SQVTM and ANQGSEA. Trimming cost V 1 base and J 5 bases; bases outside gene matches: 1. CDR3 length equals 13 residues. The CDR3 loop reads CSVEGTGGYGYTF. CDR3 nucleotides: TGCAGCGTTGAAGGGACAGGGGGTTATGGCTACACCTTC. Combining the CDR3 with reference TRBV29-1 and TRBJ1-2 gives the whole variable domain SAVISQKPSRDICQRGTSLTIQCQVDSQVTMMFWYRQQPGQSLTLIATANQGSEATYESGFVIDKFPISRPNLTFSTLTVSNMSPEDSSIYLCSVEGTGGYGYTFGSGTRLTVV.

The V call is TRBV5-3, the J call TRBJ2-7; 9 bases line up with TRBD1. TRBV5-3 is reported as an ORF; its role is uncertain. Trimming removed 9 bases from V and 2 bases from J; junction bases left unmatched: 18. This CDR3 is built from 17 residues. CDR3 nucleotide sequence: TGTGCCACAAAAAAAAACAAGCCGGGACAGGGTACCTACGAGCAGTACTTC. Amino acid sequence: CATKKNKPGQGTYEQYF.

The V and J genes are TRBV28 and TRBJ2-5, with 9 bases aligning to TRBD1. CDR1 MDHEN and CDR2 SYDVKM come from the germline V gene. V lost 3 bases to trimming and J lost 3 bases; unmatched junction nucleotides: 5. The CDR3 is 15 amino acids. The CDR3 sequence: CASSFAGQGEETQYF. CDR3 DNA: TGTGCCAGCAGTTTCGCGGGACAGGGAGAAGAGACCCAGTACTTC.

The chain links TRBV20-1 to TRBJ2-3; D is ambiguous. V shed 3 bases and J shed 0 bases, with 13 bases lying between them. The CDR3 contains 15 residues. The V gene's germline CDR1 is DFQATT and CDR2 SNEGSKA (reference sequence). The CDR3 loop is CSASSSVPSTDTQYF. CDR3 nucleotides: TGCAGTGCTAGTTCCAGCGTACCTAGCACAGATACGCAGTATTTT.

This rearrangement joins TRBV10-3 to TRBJ1-1, with 8 bases fitting TRBD1. The CDR3 has 15 amino acids. The J segment lost 2 bases and the V segment lost 6 bases, leaving 8 bases of the junction unmatched. Germline CDR1 ENHRY, CDR2 SYGVKD. CDR3 sequence: CAISGQGGTNTEAFF. Written as DNA, the CDR3 is TGTGCCATCAGCGGACAGGGAGGGACTAACACTGAAGCTTTCTTT.

This clone showed up just once. This chain uses TRBV4-3 with TRBJ2-2, with 7 bases lining up with TRBD2. The germline V gene has CDR1 LGHNA and CDR2 YSLEER. Unmatched junction bases numbered 13, after V lost 0 bases and J lost 0 bases. The CDR3 length is 20 residues. CDR3 sequence (DNA): TGCGCCAGCAGCCAAGACCCTCCTCGTTCCGGGACTACGAACACCGGGGAGCTGTTTTTT. It is translated as CASSQDPPRSGTTNTGELFF.

J is TRBJ1-1 and V is TRBV7-9; possible D gene TRBD1, 6 bases. The length of the CDR3 is 15 residues. Between the trimmed V and J ends, which lost 3 bases and 0 bases, there was a span of 11 bases. Germline lookup yields CDR1 SEHNR and CDR2 FQNEAQ (reference sequence). The CDR3 sequence: CASSLETGMNTEAFF. CDR3 nucleotide sequence: TGTGCCAGCAGCTTGGAGACAGGTATGAACACTGAAGCTTTCTTT.

The rearrangement joins TRBV24-1 to TRBJ2-5; D not resolved. V lost 9 bases, J lost 0 bases, and 4 bases lay in between. The CDR3 is 11 residues long. In germline, CDR1 is KGHDR, CDR2 SFDVKD. The CDR3 loop reads CATSYQETQYF. The CDR3 coding sequence is TGTGCCACCTCGTACCAAGAGACCCAGTACTTC.

The chain employs TRBV5-1 and TRBJ2-7; 9 positions agree with TRBD1. Germline trimming cut 4 bases from V and 5 bases from J; bases unmatched to any gene: 7. Germline V lookup: CDR1 SGHRS, CDR2 YFSETQ. The CDR3 is made up of 14 amino acids. The CDR3 DNA reads as TGCGCCAGCAGCCCCCGGGACAGGGCCCACGAGCAGTACTTC. Protein: CASSPRDRAHEQYF. Using reference TRBV5-1 and TRBJ2-7 for the parts outside the CDR3, the full variable domain is KAGVTQTPRYLIKTRGQQVTLSCSPISGHRSVSWYQQTPGQGLQFLFEYFSETQRNKGNFPGRFSGRQFSNSRSEMNVSTLELGDSALYLCASSPRDRAHEQYFGPGTRLTVT.

This chain joins TRBV6-2 or TRBV6-3 and TRBJ2-1; D is possibly TRBD2 (5 bases). The CDR3 has 17 residues. Trimming removed 6 bases at V and 1 base at J, with 19 bases between. CDR1 and CDR2 (germline): MNHEY, SVGEGT. In nucleotides, the CDR3 is TGTGCCAGCAGCCCAGCGACGGAGGTATGGTCCTACAATGAGCAGTTCTTC. It is translated as CASSPATEVWSYNEQFF.

The chain employs TRBV7-3 and TRBJ2-5; a possible D gene is TRBD2 (6 bases). The CDR3 is 15 amino acids. V was trimmed by 1 base and J by 2 bases, leaving 11 bases between them. The V gene's germline CDR1 is SGHTA and CDR2 FQGTGA. The DNA of the CDR3 is TGTGCCAGCAGCTTAAGGGGGGACGGACAAGAGACCCAGTACTTC. Protein product: CASSLRGDGQETQYF.

The gene calls are TRBV11-2 and TRBJ2-3; D unresolved. Germline-derived CDR1 and CDR2 are SGHAT and FQNNGV. The CDR3 extends over 12 amino acids. V was cut by 5 bases and J by 0 bases, with 3 bases left in between. CDR3 nucleotide sequence: TGTGCCAGCAGCCAGAGCACAGATACGCAGTATTTT. Translation: CASSQSTDTQYF.

J is TRBJ2-7 and V is TRBV7-9; D remains ambiguous. Looked up from germline, CDR1 is SEHNR and CDR2 is FQNEAQ (reference sequence). The CDR3 length is 12 residues. Trimming removed 2 bases at V and 2 bases at J, with 4 bases between. The CDR3 DNA reads TGTGCCAGCAGCTTACTACCCTACGAGCAGTACTTC. Translated, it gives CASSLLPYEQYF.